One and the same sample provided the 29 T cell receptor beta chains below, sequenced in a study of control samples from healthy donors and cancer patients. Produced via immunoSEQ multiplex PCR; TCRdb's table is partial and in-frame only. This sample carries some 110,000 clones, 75% to 90% of them seen once, and the ten largest clones take approximately 1.1%. Sequences were obtained from PBMCs. All receptors come from a woman in her fifties or sixties with colorectal cancer.

The chain employs TRBV11-2 and TRBJ1-1, with a tentative D call TRBD1 (5 bases). V lost 5 bases, J lost 7 bases, and 17 bases lay in between. Germline V lookup: CDR1 SGHAT, CDR2 FQNNGV. The CDR3 is 14 amino acids. The CDR3 DNA reads as TGTGCCAGCAGCCCCAGCGTTGGGGGGATTGAAGCTTTCTTT. Its protein product is CASSPSVGGIEAFF.

The gene calls are TRBV6-2 or TRBV6-3 and TRBJ2-2, with D perhaps matching TRBD2 (6 bases). The CDR3 sequence is 16 residues long. The ends were cut back, 7 bases at V and 2 bases at J, with 17 bases in the middle. The germline gives CDR1 MNHEY, CDR2 SVGEGT. The CDR3 region is CASTPRGGVNTGELFF. The CDR3 DNA follows: TGTGCCAGCACCCCAAGAGGCGGGGTAAACACCGGGGAGCTGTTTTTT.

The chain is built from TRBV9 and TRBJ2-2; unclear D gene. CDR1 SGDLS and CDR2 YYNGEE come from the germline V gene. Between the trimmed V and J ends, which lost 3 bases and 7 bases, there was a span of 16 bases. The CDR3 has 15 residues. The CDR3 here is CASSARLGSVGELFF. The CDR3 nucleotides are TGTGCCAGCAGCGCCAGGCTCGGGTCCGTCGGGGAGCTGTTTTTT. Full variable domain (outside the CDR3, taken from reference TRBV9 and TRBJ2-2): DSGVTQTPKHLITATGQRVTLRCSPRSGDLSVYWYQQSLDQGLQFLIQYYNGEERAKGNILERFSAQQFPDLHSELNLSSLELGDSALYFCASSARLGSVGELFFGEGSRLTVL.

The chain joins TRBV5-4 to TRBJ2-7; no clear D gene. Germline-derived CDR1 and CDR2 are SGHNT and YYREEE (reference sequence). The V gene lost 0 bases and the J gene lost 1 base, with 11 bases spanning the gap. CDR3 length equals 15 residues. Here the CDR3 reads CASSLAPGRSYEQYF. In DNA, the CDR3 is TGTGCCAGCAGCTTGGCCCCCGGACGTTCCTACGAGCAGTACTTC.

The CDR3 DNA sequence: TGTGCCAGCAGCTTATTTCGGACGGCTAGCTCCTACAATGAGCAGTTCTTC. Encoded protein: CASSLFRTASSYNEQFF. The chain couples TRBV7-2 to TRBJ2-1; D remains ambiguous. Trimming pared 2 bases from V and 0 bases from J, leaving 14 bases between. The CDR3 contains 17 residues. CDR1 and CDR2 (germline): SGHTA, FQGNSA.

The J gene is TRBJ1-2, the V gene TRBV12-2. TRBV12-2 is assigned pseudogene status. The CDR3 runs to 16 residues. The chain's CDR3 is CASRFEFGTGGYGYTF. For the CDR3, the DNA is TGTGCAAGTCGCTTCGAATTTGGGACGGGGGGCTATGGCTACACCTTC.

The chain carries TRBV2 and TRBJ1-4, with unresolved D. The CDR3 consists of 14 residues. Trimming left V 5 bases short and J 7 bases short, with 14 bases between. The germline CDR1 and CDR2 sequences are SNHLY and FYNNEI. In DNA form, the CDR3 reads TGTGCCAGCAGTTCTACTCTTTTGCGTGAAAAACTGTTTTTT. Amino acids: CASSSTLLREKLFF.

The chain is built from TRBV9 and TRBJ2-7; possible D gene TRBD2, 6 bases. The V gene's germline CDR1 is SGDLS and CDR2 YYNGEE. The length of the CDR3 is 14 residues. V was cut by 1 base and J by 6 bases, with 14 bases left in between. CDR3 loop: CASSVSGGTGEQYF. DNA for the CDR3: TGTGCCAGCAGCGTATCCGGCGGGACCGGCGAGCAGTACTTC.

The CDR3 region is CASSTGTTYNEQFF. DNA for the CDR3: TGCGCCAGCAGCACCGGGACTACTTACAATGAGCAGTTCTTC. This chain uses TRBV5-1 with TRBJ2-1; 7 nucleotides line up with TRBD2. In germline, CDR1 is SGHRS, CDR2 YFSETQ. The CDR3 sequence is 14 residues long. The ends lost 4 bases at V and 4 bases at J; junction bases unmatched: 5.

V gene TRBV4-1 combines with J gene TRBJ2-2; 8 bases agree with TRBD2. CDR1 and CDR2 (germline): MGHRA, YSYEKL. CDR3 length: 17 residues. V trimming: 3 bases; J trimming: 7 bases; junction bases outside the gene matches: 13. For the CDR3, the DNA is TGCGCCAGCAGCCAGGGTCGACTAGCGACTCTGCGCGGGGAGCTGTTTTTT. Translation gives CASSQGRLATLRGELFF.

This clone was picked up a small number of times. This chain connects TRBV3-1 (or the pseudogene TRBV3-2) to TRBJ2-1; tentatively, D is TRBD1 (5 bases). This CDR3 is built from 13 residues. Germline V CDR1 and CDR2: LGHDT, YNNKEL (reference sequence). Trimming cost V 4 bases and J 7 bases, with 11 bases left between them. CDR3 loop: CASSRGRGNEQFF. Here the CDR3 DNA reads TGTGCCAGCAGCCGGGGCCGAGGAAATGAGCAGTTCTTC.

The gene calls are TRBV10-3 and TRBJ1-5; D unclear. V was trimmed by 4 bases and J by 6 bases, leaving 10 bases between them. The CDR3 is 13 amino acids. Per the germline V gene, CDR1 is ENHRY and CDR2 is SYGVKD. The CDR3 sequence: CAISASVGQPQHF. The CDR3 coding sequence is TGTGCCATCAGTGCTTCGGTTGGTCAGCCCCAGCATTTT.

In DNA, the CDR3 is TGTGCCAGCAGCCCCCAGTTCGGTGGGATTGGAGAGACCCAGTACTTC. Its protein product is CASSPQFGGIGETQYF. The chain uses TRBV7-9 and TRBJ2-5, with D uncertain. The CDR3 is made up of 16 amino acids. Trimming removed 5 bases from V and 4 bases from J, with 20 bases in between. Germline V gives CDR1 SEHNR, CDR2 FQNEAQ (reference sequence).

The chain carries TRBV5-6 and TRBJ2-2, with D possibly being TRBD2 (6 bases). Trimming cost V 0 bases and J 9 bases, with 12 bases left between them. The germline V gene encodes CDR1 SGHDT and CDR2 YYEEEE. The CDR3 is 14 residues long. CDR3 region: CASSLGGLPRELFF. CDR3 in DNA: TGTGCCAGCAGCTTGGGGGGACTGCCCCGGGAGCTGTTTTTT.

V gene TRBV5-1 combines with J gene TRBJ2-5; the D is unclear. Per the germline V gene, CDR1 is SGHRS and CDR2 is YFSETQ. The CDR3 consists of 13 residues. Deletions cut 0 bases from V and 5 bases from J, with 8 bases between. The chain's CDR3 is CASSLGSWETQYF. CDR3 coding DNA: TGCGCCAGCAGCTTGGGGAGTTGGGAGACCCAGTACTTC.

The chain employs TRBV21-1 and TRBJ2-1; no check of the table's D call, TRBD2, against the DNA was made. TRBV21-1 constitutes a pseudogene. There are 15 residues in the CDR3. Written as DNA, the CDR3 is TGTGCCAGCAGCAAAGAGGCGGGAGGGCCTTGTGAGCAGTTCTTC. It encodes CASSKEAGGPCEQFF.

The V gene is TRBV7-3, the J gene TRBJ2-1; 14 nucleotides line up with TRBD2. J lost 4 bases, V lost 5 bases, and 7 bases had no gene match. Germline CDR1 and CDR2: SGHTA and FQGTGA. This CDR3 is 17 amino acids long. The CDR3 loop is CASSETSGRASYNEQFF. The CDR3 DNA sequence: TGTGCCAGCAGCGAGACTAGCGGGAGGGCCTCTTACAATGAGCAGTTCTTC.

The chain links TRBV28 to TRBJ1-2, with D perhaps TRBD1 (5 bases). The CDR3 sequence is 13 residues long. Germline CDR1 is MDHEN and CDR2 is SYDVKM. V shed 0 bases and J shed 8 bases, with 10 bases lying between them. In nucleotides, the CDR3 is TGTGCCAGCAGTTTATGGAGGGGTATGGGCTACACCTTC. This translates into CASSLWRGMGYTF.

V and J are TRBV7-3 and TRBJ1-5; D possibly corresponds to TRBD1 (6 bases). The V and J ends lost 1 base and 8 bases respectively, with 15 bases between them. The CDR3 is made up of 15 amino acids. Germline assignment: CDR1 SGHTA and CDR2 FQGTGA. The CDR3 sequence is CASSLMGGPGEPQHF. The CDR3 nucleotides read TGTGCCAGCAGCTTAATGGGGGGCCCGGGAGAGCCCCAGCATTTT.

CDR3 in amino acids: CASSPPVLGADTEAFF. The CDR3, as DNA: TGTGCCAGCTCACCACCGGTTTTAGGGGCAGACACTGAAGCTTTCTTT. The V gene is TRBV18, the J gene TRBJ1-1, with D tentatively TRBD1 (5 bases). The CDR3 sequence is 16 residues long. In germline, CDR1 is KGHSH, CDR2 LQKENI. V was shortened by 0 bases and J by 3 bases, with 14 bases between the two germline ends.

The rearrangement links TRBV6-5 to TRBJ2-7, with D tentatively TRBD2 (6 bases). From germline, CDR1 is MNHEY and CDR2 SVGAGI. Between the trimmed V and J ends, which lost 8 bases and 6 bases, there was a span of 11 bases. This CDR3 is 11 amino acids long. The chain's CDR3 is CASGGVGEQYF. Here the CDR3 DNA reads TGTGCCAGCGGAGGGGTTGGCGAGCAGTACTTC.

V and J are TRBV12-3 or TRBV12-4 and TRBJ1-2; 8 bases match TRBD1. J gave up 7 bases and V 4 bases, and 5 bases lay outside the gene matches. The CDR3 consists of 13 residues. The CDR3 sequence is CASSYRQGAGYTF. CDR3 nucleotides: TGTGCCAGCAGTTATCGGCAGGGGGCTGGCTACACCTTC.

V gene TRBV27 combines with J gene TRBJ1-1, with a tentative D call TRBD1 (6 bases). The CDR3 spans 16 residues. Germline-derived CDR1 and CDR2 are MNHEY and SMNVEV (reference sequence). V lost 7 bases, J lost 7 bases, and 25 bases lay in between. CDR3: CASTPAGMSGAGEAFF. In nucleotides, the CDR3 is TGTGCCAGCACCCCCGCAGGTATGTCGGGGGCCGGTGAAGCTTTCTTT.

This chain joins TRBV12-3 or TRBV12-4 and TRBJ1-2; TRBD1 matches at 7 bases. Germline trimming cut 6 bases from V and 7 bases from J; bases unmatched to any gene: 8. The CDR3 consists of 13 residues. In DNA form, the CDR3 reads TGTGCCAGCAGCCACATTTACAGGGGTGGCTACACCTTC. Protein sequence: CASSHIYRGGYTF.

The chain has TRBV15 and TRBJ2-1, with TRBD1 identical over 7 bases. With V trimmed by 4 bases and J by 6 bases, 12 bases remained unmatched. Germline CDR1 reads LNHNV; CDR2 reads YYDKDF (reference sequence). The CDR3 covers 16 residues. CDR3 nucleotides: TGTGCCACCAGCAAGCCAACGGGACAGCAAAGCAATGAGCAGTTCTTC. As protein: CATSKPTGQQSNEQFF.

This rearrangement joins TRBV14 to TRBJ1-4, with a weak D call TRBD1 (6 bases). Germline CDR1 SGHDN, CDR2 FVKESK. V lost 3 bases and J lost 5, with 10 bases in between. The CDR3 spans 14 residues. CDR3 in amino acids: CASSQDRLNEKLFF. CDR3 nucleotides: TGTGCCAGCAGCCAGGACAGACTAAATGAAAAACTGTTTTTT. The variable domain in full, with the rest retrieved from reference TRBV14 and TRBJ1-4, is EAGVTQFPSHSVIEKGQTVTLRCDPISGHDNLYWYRRVMGKEIKFLLHFVKESKQDESGMPNNRFLAERTGGTYSTLKVQPAELEDSGVYFCASSQDRLNEKLFFGSGTQLSVL.

The CDR3 here is CASSLAGMAETQYF. CDR3 nucleotide sequence: TGTGCCAGCAGTTTAGCAGGGATGGCAGAGACCCAGTACTTC. This sequence joins TRBV28 and TRBJ2-5; a possible D gene is TRBD1 (5 bases). CDR1 is MDHEN and CDR2 is SYDVKM in the germline V gene. CDR3 length: 14 residues. The V gene lost 2 bases and the J gene lost 4 bases, with 11 bases spanning the gap.

V and J are TRBV5-1 and TRBJ2-3, with D perhaps matching TRBD2 (5 bases). Between the trimmed V and J ends, which lost 1 base and 5 bases, there was a span of 11 bases. Germline CDR1 and CDR2: SGHRS and YFSETQ. This CDR3 has 14 residues. This chain's CDR3 is CASSLILAGDTQYF. The CDR3 bases are TGCGCCAGCAGCTTGATTCTAGCAGGAGATACGCAGTATTTT.

J is TRBJ2-5 and V is TRBV9; no clear D. This CDR3 is 15 amino acids long. Trimming shortened V by 0 bases and J by 5 bases, and 14 bases separated the two germline ends. The germline gives CDR1 SGDLS, CDR2 YYNGEE. CDR3 in amino acids: CASSVEEGEAETQYF. In nucleotides, the CDR3 is TGTGCCAGCAGCGTAGAAGAAGGAGAGGCGGAGACCCAGTACTTC.